This T cell receptor (beta chain) came from a study of blood T cells in healthy people across ages. Broader study findings: A roughly linear fall in TCR beta diversity per million T cells was seen with increasing age. Compared with aged donors, long-lived donors showed fewer expanded clones, suggesting selection.

Note on this clonotype: The antigen is unknown.

Combining a sample-barcoded 5' primer with a J-beta primer mix, a second PCR ran for about 7 to 11 cycles. Any given sample supplied a minimum of 2.5 million CDR3-containing paired-end reads. TCRdb independently ran MiXCR on the 5' RACE reads; one entry per CDR3 protein. The table has under 950,000 distinct CDR3 sequences, about 24% seen once. The TCR sequence derives from a man between 65 and 85 years old in good health. What was sequenced was blood.

The CDR3 is CASSNPSGAYNEQFF. The DNA of the CDR3 is TGCGCCAGCAGCAACCCTAGCGGGGCCTACAATGAGCAGTTCTTC. The rearrangement links TRBV5-1 to TRBJ2-1, with 9 bases identical to TRBD2. V shed 4 bases, J shed 2 bases, and the junction held 4 bases outside the gene matches. The germline gives CDR1 SGHRS, CDR2 YFSETQ. The CDR3 runs 15 residues.